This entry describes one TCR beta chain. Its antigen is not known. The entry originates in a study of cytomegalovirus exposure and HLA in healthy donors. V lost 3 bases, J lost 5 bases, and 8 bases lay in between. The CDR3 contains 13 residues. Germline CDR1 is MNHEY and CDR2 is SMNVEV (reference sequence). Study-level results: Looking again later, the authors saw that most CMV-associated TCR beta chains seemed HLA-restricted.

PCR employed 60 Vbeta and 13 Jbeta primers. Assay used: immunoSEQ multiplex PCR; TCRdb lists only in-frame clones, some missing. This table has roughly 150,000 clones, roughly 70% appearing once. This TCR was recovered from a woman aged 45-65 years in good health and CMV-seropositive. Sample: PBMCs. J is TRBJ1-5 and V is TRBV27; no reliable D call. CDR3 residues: CASSLRRDQPQHF. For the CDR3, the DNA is TGTGCCAGCAGTTTGCGGCGGGATCAGCCCCAGCATTTT.